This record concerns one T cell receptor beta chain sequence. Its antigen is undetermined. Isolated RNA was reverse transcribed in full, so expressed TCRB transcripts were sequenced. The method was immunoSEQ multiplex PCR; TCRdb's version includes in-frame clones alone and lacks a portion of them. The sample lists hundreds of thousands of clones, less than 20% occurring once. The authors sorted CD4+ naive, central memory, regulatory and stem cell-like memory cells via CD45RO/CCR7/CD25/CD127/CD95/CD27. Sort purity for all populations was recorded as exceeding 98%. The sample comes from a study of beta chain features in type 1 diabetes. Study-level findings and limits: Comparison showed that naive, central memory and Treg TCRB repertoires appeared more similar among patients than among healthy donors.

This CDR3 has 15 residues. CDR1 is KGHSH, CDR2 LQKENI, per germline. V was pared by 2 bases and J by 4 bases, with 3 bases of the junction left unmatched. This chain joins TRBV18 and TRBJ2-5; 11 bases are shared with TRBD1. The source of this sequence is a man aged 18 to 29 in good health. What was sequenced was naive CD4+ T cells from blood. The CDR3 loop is CASSPGQGARETQYF. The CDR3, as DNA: TGTGCCAGCTCACCAGGACAGGGGGCGCGAGAGACCCAGTACTTC. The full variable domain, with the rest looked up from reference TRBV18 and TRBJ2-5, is NAGVMQNPRHLVRRRGQEARLRCSPMKGHSHVYWYRQLPEEGLKFMVYLQKENIIDESGMPKERFSAEFPKEGPSILRIQQVVRGDSAAYFCASSPGQGARETQYFGPGTRLLVL.